These 2 T cell receptor beta chains came from one sample sequenced in a study of regulatory T cells. Amplification used 52 TRBV primers and 13 TRBJ primers. Sequencing used immunoSEQ multiplex PCR; TCRdb keeps in-frame clones, though not all of them. Of roughly 4,000 clones listed, 91% are singletons. General observations from the study: Compared with autologous conventional CD4+ cells and control regulatory cells, CD3G-deficient regulatory T cells showed reduced diversity.

These receptors are not linked to any known antigen. What was sequenced was CD4+ Tregs sorted from blood. Every receptor here comes from a child aged 2-15 years with CD3G deficiency.

The chain carries TRBV28 and TRBJ2-5; 10 bases map to TRBD2. The better agreement between TRBJ2-7 and the DNA end casts doubt on the J call. This CDR3 is built from 17 residues. The germline V gene has CDR1 MDHEN and CDR2 SYDVKM. CDR3 amino acids: CASSSSLSGRSRYEQYF. In nucleotides, the CDR3 is TGTGCCAGCAGTTCCTCCCTTAGCGGGAGGTCGAGGTACGAGCAGTACTTC.

The J gene is TRBJ1-1, the V gene TRBV5-1; 8 bases map to TRBD1. Germline assignment: CDR1 SGHRS and CDR2 YFSETQ. V was pared by 5 bases and J by 1 base, with 4 bases of the junction left unmatched. The CDR3 totals 14 residues. The CDR3 reads CASRRGTGNTEAFF. Here the CDR3 DNA reads TGCGCCAGCAGGCGTGGGACAGGGAACACTGAAGCTTTCTTT.